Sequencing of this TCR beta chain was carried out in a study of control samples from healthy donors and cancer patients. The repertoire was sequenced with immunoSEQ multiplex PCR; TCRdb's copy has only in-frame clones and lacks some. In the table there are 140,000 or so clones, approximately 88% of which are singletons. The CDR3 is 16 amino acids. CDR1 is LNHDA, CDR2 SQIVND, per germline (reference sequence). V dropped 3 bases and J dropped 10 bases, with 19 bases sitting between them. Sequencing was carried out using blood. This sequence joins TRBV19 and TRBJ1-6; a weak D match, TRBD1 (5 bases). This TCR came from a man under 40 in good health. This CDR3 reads CASSIGEQVAGSPLHF. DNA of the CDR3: TGTGCCAGTAGTATTGGGGAACAGGTCGCTGGGTCACCCCTCCACTTT.